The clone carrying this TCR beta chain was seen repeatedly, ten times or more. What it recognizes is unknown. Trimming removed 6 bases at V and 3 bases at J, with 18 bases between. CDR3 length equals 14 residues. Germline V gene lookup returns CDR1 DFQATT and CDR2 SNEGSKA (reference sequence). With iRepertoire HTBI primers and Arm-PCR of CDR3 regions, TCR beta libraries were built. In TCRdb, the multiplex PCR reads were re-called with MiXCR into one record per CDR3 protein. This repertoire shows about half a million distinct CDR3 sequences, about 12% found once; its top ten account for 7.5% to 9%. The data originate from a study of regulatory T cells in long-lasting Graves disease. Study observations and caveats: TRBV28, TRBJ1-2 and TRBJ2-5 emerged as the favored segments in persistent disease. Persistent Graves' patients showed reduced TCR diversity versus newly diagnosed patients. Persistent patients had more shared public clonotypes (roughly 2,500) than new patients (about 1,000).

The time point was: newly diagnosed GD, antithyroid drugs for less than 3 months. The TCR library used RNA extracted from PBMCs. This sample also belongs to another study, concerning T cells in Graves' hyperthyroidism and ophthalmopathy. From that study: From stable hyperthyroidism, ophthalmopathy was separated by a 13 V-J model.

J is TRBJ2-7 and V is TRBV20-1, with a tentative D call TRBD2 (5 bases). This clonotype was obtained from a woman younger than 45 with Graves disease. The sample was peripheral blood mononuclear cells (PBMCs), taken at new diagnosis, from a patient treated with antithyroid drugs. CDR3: CSAAPLPGSYEQYF. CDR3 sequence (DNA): TGCAGTGCCGCGCCACTTCCGGGGAGCTACGAGCAGTACTTC.